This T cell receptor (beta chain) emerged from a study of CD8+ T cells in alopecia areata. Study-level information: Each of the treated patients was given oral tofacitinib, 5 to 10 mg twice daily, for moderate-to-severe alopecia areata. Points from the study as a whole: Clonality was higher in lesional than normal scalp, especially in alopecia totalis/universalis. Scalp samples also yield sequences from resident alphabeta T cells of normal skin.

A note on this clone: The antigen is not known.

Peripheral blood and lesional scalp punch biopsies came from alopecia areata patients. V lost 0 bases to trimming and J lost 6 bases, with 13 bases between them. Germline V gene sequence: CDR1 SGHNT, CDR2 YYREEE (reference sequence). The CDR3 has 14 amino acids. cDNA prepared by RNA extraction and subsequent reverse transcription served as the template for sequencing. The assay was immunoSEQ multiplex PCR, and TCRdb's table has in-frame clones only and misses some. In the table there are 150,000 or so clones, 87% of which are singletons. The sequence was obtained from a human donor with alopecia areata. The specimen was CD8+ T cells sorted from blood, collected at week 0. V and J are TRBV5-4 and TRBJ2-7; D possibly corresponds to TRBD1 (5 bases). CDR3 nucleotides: TGTGCCAGCAGCTTGGAAGGGGTGACGGGCGAGCAGTACTTC. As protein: CASSLEGVTGEQYF.